The 32 T cell receptor beta chains presented below share a single source sample, sequenced in a study of blood T cell repertoires in COVID-19. Data came from immunoSEQ multiplex PCR; TCRdb stores just in-frame clones and leaves some out. Counted here are around 240,000 clones, 75% to 90% occurring once; the ten biggest clones make up about 3%. Sequencing input: peripheral blood. Receptors originate from a woman younger than 45 who had recovered from COVID-19.

This sequence joins TRBV7-3 and TRBJ2-1; 9 bases align to TRBD2. Germline assignment: CDR1 SGHTA and CDR2 FQGTGA. The CDR3 has 12 amino acids. V lost 5 bases, J lost 10 bases, and 3 bases stayed unmatched. The CDR3 loop is CASSPRGGEQFF. For the CDR3, the DNA is TGTGCCAGCAGCCCGCGGGGGGGAGAGCAGTTCTTC. The whole variable domain, remainder taken from reference TRBV7-3 and TRBJ2-1, is GAGVSQTPSNKVTEKGKYVELRCDPISGHTALYWYRQSLGQGPEFLIYFQGTGAADDSGLPNDRFFAVRPEGSVSTLKIQRTERGDSAVYLCASSPRGGEQFFGPGTRLTVL.

The chain combines TRBV10-3 with TRBJ1-2; D unclear. CDR1 and CDR2 (germline): ENHRY, SYGVKD. The CDR3 extends over 11 amino acids. V was cut by 10 bases and J by 10 bases, with 16 bases left in between. For the CDR3, the DNA is TGTGCCACGTCCCTTTTCCGAGACTACACCTTC. Encoded protein: CATSLFRDYTF.

The chain's CDR3 is CATSRDIAGGGTDTQYF. CDR3 nucleotide sequence: TGTGCCACCAGCAGAGATATAGCGGGGGGGGGCACAGATACGCAGTATTTT. V and J are TRBV15 and TRBJ2-3, with TRBD2 identical over 11 bases. Germline-derived CDR1 and CDR2 are LNHNV and YYDKDF (reference sequence). V shed 0 bases, J shed 1 base, and the junction held 3 bases outside the gene matches. The CDR3 extends over 17 amino acids.

The chain employs TRBV7-2 and TRBJ2-7, with 9 bases aligning to TRBD2. Trimming at V came to 2 bases and at J to 6 bases, leaving 2 bases not matched to a gene. The germline gives CDR1 SGHTA, CDR2 FQGNSA. This CDR3 is built from 13 residues. CDR3 loop: CASSLRAGGEQYF. CDR3 nucleotide sequence: TGTGCCAGCAGCTTACGAGCGGGGGGCGAGCAGTACTTC.

The rearrangement joins TRBV2 to TRBJ2-5; 7 bases line up with TRBD2. The CDR3 length is 13 residues. After removal of 4 bases from V and 5 bases from J, the junction contained 4 bases not matched to a gene. Germline V gives CDR1 SNHLY, CDR2 FYNNEI. CDR3 residues: CASSGRSGETQYF. CDR3 nucleotides: TGTGCCAGCAGTGGTCGTAGCGGGGAGACCCAGTACTTC.

The genes are TRBV7-9 and TRBJ2-1; D is perhaps TRBD2 (6 bases). V was cut by 1 base and J by 8 bases, with 18 bases left in between. Germline V gives CDR1 SEHNR, CDR2 FQNEAQ (reference sequence). The CDR3 consists of 16 residues. CDR3 coding DNA: TGTGCCAGCAGCTTAGTTGTGACTAGAAATCCCGATGAGCAGTTCTTC. Translated, it gives CASSLVVTRNPDEQFF.

The rearrangement joins TRBV9 to TRBJ2-3; 9 bases fit TRBD1. The CDR3 spans 16 residues. After removal of 0 bases from V and 0 bases from J, the junction contained 2 bases not matched to a gene. Germline assignment: CDR1 SGDLS and CDR2 YYNGEE. For the CDR3, the DNA is TGTGCCAGCAGCGTAGGGGACAGGGATAGCACAGATACGCAGTATTTT. Its translation: CASSVGDRDSTDTQYF.

The rearrangement uses TRBV9 and TRBJ2-1; TRBD1 aligns across 7 bases. This CDR3 is built from 16 residues. Trimming removed 2 bases from V and 5 bases from J; junction bases left unmatched: 10. Germline V CDR1 and CDR2: SGDLS, YYNGEE. This CDR3 reads CASSVGTWTGNNEQFF. The CDR3, as DNA: TGTGCCAGCAGCGTGGGAACCTGGACAGGCAACAATGAGCAGTTCTTC.

This clone was detected only a few times. The chain carries TRBV6-1 and TRBJ1-1; perhaps TRBD1 as D (6 bases). The CDR3 runs 14 residues. V was shortened by 0 bases and J by 11 bases, with 16 bases between the two germline ends. Germline V gene lookup returns CDR1 MNHNS and CDR2 SASEGT. The CDR3 here is CASSEAGRDIRAFF. For the CDR3, the DNA is TGTGCCAGCAGTGAAGCGGGCCGGGACATCAGGGCTTTCTTT.

The chain uses TRBV18 and TRBJ1-3; D call uncertain. Between the trimmed V and J ends, which lost 6 bases and 6 bases, there was a span of 12 bases. This CDR3 comprises 13 residues. Germline-derived CDR1 and CDR2 are KGHSH and LQKENI. In nucleotides, the CDR3 is TGTGCCAGCTCTGACACAGTGGTAAACACCATATATTTT. It encodes CASSDTVVNTIYF. The full variable domain, in which reference TRBV18 and TRBJ1-3 provide the parts outside the CDR3, is NAGVMQNPRHLVRRRGQEARLRCSPMKGHSHVYWYRQLPEEGLKFMVYLQKENIIDESGMPKERFSAEFPKEGPSILRIQQVVRGDSAAYFCASSDTVVNTIYFGEGSWLTVV.

In its sample, this clone was seen once. This chain connects TRBV2 to TRBJ2-7, with D perhaps TRBD1 (5 bases). Germline V CDR1 and CDR2: SNHLY, FYNNEI. Deletions cut 3 bases from V and 4 bases from J, with 10 bases between. The CDR3 runs to 13 residues. This chain's CDR3 is CASSDRVGYEQYF. DNA for the CDR3: TGTGCCAGCAGTGACAGGGTCGGGTACGAGCAGTACTTC.

This clone came up once. This chain joins TRBV5-1 and TRBJ1-1; the D is unclear. CDR3 length: 14 residues. The germline V gene has CDR1 SGHRS and CDR2 YFSETQ. The ends were cut back, 1 base at V and 2 bases at J, with 9 bases in the middle. CDR3 DNA: TGCGCCAGCAGCTTGTCGCCAGGCAACACTGAAGCTTTCTTT. Protein sequence: CASSLSPGNTEAFF.

The chain has TRBV6-5 and TRBJ2-5; TRBD2 matches 7 bases. Germline CDR1 is MNHEY and CDR2 is SVGAGI. Trimming cost V 7 bases and J 2 bases; bases outside gene matches: 7. CDR3 length: 14 residues. The CDR3 DNA reads as TGTGCCAGCACCCACCCCGGGGGGCAAGAGACCCAGTACTTC. Translation: CASTHPGGQETQYF.

The chain joins TRBV9 to TRBJ1-3, with unresolved D. The CDR3 has 18 residues. The ends were cut back, 0 bases at V and 0 bases at J, with 16 bases in the middle. CDR1 and CDR2 (germline): SGDLS, YYNGEE. Here the CDR3 reads CASSVGEGFRDSGNTIYF. For the CDR3, the DNA is TGTGCCAGCAGCGTAGGAGAAGGATTCCGGGACTCTGGAAACACCATATATTTT.

This clone was observed once. This rearrangement joins TRBV4-1 to TRBJ2-7; 7 bases agree with TRBD2. J gave up 2 bases and V 4 bases, and 11 bases lay outside the gene matches. The germline CDR1 and CDR2 sequences are MGHRA and YSYEKL. The CDR3 has 16 residues. The CDR3, as DNA: TGCGCCAGCAGCCTGAGCGGGGAGGGCTTTCCCTACGAGCAGTACTTC. Its protein product is CASSLSGEGFPYEQYF.

This sequence joins TRBV6-2 or TRBV6-3 and TRBJ2-7, with unresolved D. The CDR3 has 13 amino acids. Germline loops: CDR1 MNHEY, CDR2 SVGEGT. The V end lost 2 bases, the J end lost 0 bases, and 5 bases lay between the germline ends. The CDR3, as DNA: TGTGCCAGCAGTTACGTTAGCTCCTACGAGCAGTACTTC. Translation gives CASSYVSSYEQYF.

The rearrangement uses TRBV5-1 and TRBJ1-4; D possibly corresponds to TRBD1 (5 bases). Deletions cut 3 bases from V and 8 bases from J, with 14 bases between. The CDR3 covers 14 residues. Germline CDR1 and CDR2: SGHRS and YFSETQ. CDR3 in DNA: TGCGCCAGCAGCTCCCGCTCGACAGACGAAAAACTGTTTTTT. Residues: CASSSRSTDEKLFF.

This chain uses TRBV6-6 with TRBJ2-7, with D possibly matching TRBD2 (5 bases). The V end lost 6 bases, the J end lost 5 bases, and 11 bases lay between the germline ends. The germline V gene encodes CDR1 MNHNY and CDR2 SVGAGI (reference sequence). The CDR3 loop spans 12 amino acids. The CDR3 protein is CASRPPEDEQYF. CDR3 DNA: TGTGCCAGCAGACCACCGGAGGACGAGCAGTACTTC.

The J gene is TRBJ1-1, the V gene TRBV2, with no clear D. Germline V CDR1 and CDR2: SNHLY, FYNNEI. The CDR3 spans 12 residues. Deletions cut 6 bases from V and 5 bases from J, with 10 bases between. CDR3 in DNA: TGTGCCAGCAGGGGCGACACTACTGAAGCTTTCTTT. Protein product: CASRGDTTEAFF.

The chain uses TRBV7-6 and TRBJ1-5; tentative D call: TRBD1 (6 bases). The CDR3 loop spans 15 amino acids. V was trimmed by 1 base and J by 5 bases, leaving 12 bases between them. Per germline, CDR1 SGHVS and CDR2 FNYEAQ. The CDR3 protein is CASSLVQGYDQPQHF. As DNA, the CDR3 is TGTGCCAGCAGCTTAGTACAGGGTTACGATCAGCCCCAGCATTTT.

This clone was counted once. This rearrangement joins TRBV7-9 to TRBJ1-3; TRBD1 might be the D (5 bases). Trimming cost V 5 bases and J 4 bases, with 15 bases left between them. Per the germline V gene, CDR1 is SEHNR and CDR2 is FQNEAQ (reference sequence). CDR3 length: 15 residues. Written as DNA, the CDR3 is TGTGCCAGCAGCCACCCGGGGGGGGACGGAAACACCATATATTTT. It encodes CASSHPGGDGNTIYF.

The rearrangement links TRBV5-5 to TRBJ2-7, with D perhaps TRBD1 (5 bases). V lost 4 bases, J lost 1 base, and 15 bases lay in between. This CDR3 contains 15 residues. Looked up from germline, CDR1 is SGHKS and CDR2 is YYEKEE (reference sequence). The CDR3 spells CASSTSQGRSYEQYF. The CDR3 region has the DNA TGTGCCAGCAGCACCAGTCAGGGTAGGTCCTACGAGCAGTACTTC.

This chain links TRBV18 with TRBJ1-5, with 7 nucleotides matching TRBD1. V was pared by 2 bases and J by 5 bases, with 6 bases of the junction left unmatched. Germline CDR1 is KGHSH and CDR2 is LQKENI. The CDR3 is 15 residues long. In DNA form, the CDR3 reads TGTGCCAGCTCACCATTCAGGGGGGCGGATCAGCCCCAGCATTTT. It translates to CASSPFRGADQPQHF.

The chain recombines TRBV29-1 with TRBJ2-3; D not certain. Deletions cut 4 bases from V and 0 bases from J, with 8 bases between. The CDR3 consists of 13 residues. CDR1 is SQVTM and CDR2 is ANQGSEA in the germline V gene. CDR3 in DNA: TGCAGCGTTGGTCACTATAGCACAGATACGCAGTATTTT. It is translated as CSVGHYSTDTQYF.

The gene calls are TRBV12-3 or TRBV12-4 and TRBJ1-1; 7 bases are a match to TRBD1. CDR3 size: 10 residues. V lost 7 bases and J lost 11; bases outside the gene matches: 4. The CDR3 DNA reads as TGTGCCAGCACGGGACAGTCCGCTTTCTTT. It yields the protein CASTGQSAFF.

V is TRBV10-2 and J is TRBJ2-7; 9 bases fit TRBD2. With 6 bases clipped from V and 2 bases from J, the junction kept 8 bases outside the gene matches. The CDR3 consists of 15 residues. Per germline, CDR1 WSHSY and CDR2 SAAADI. CDR3 residues: CASSHTGGGAYEQYF. The CDR3 nucleotides read TGCGCCAGCAGCCACACTGGCGGGGGGGCCTACGAGCAGTACTTC.

The genes are TRBV7-9 and TRBJ2-5; perhaps TRBD1 as D (6 bases). CDR1 is SEHNR, CDR2 FQNEAQ, per germline (reference sequence). This CDR3 is built from 15 residues. V was pared by 5 bases and J by 4 bases, with 17 bases between. CDR3 amino acids: CASSPAEGVGETQYF. The CDR3 DNA sequence: TGTGCCAGCAGCCCCGCCGAGGGGGTTGGAGAGACCCAGTACTTC.

The chain uses TRBV7-9 and TRBJ2-2, with 8 bases matching TRBD1. CDR1 and CDR2 (germline): SEHNR, FQNEAQ (reference sequence). J lost 7 bases, V lost 4 bases, and 5 bases had no gene match. This CDR3 has 14 residues. CDR3 sequence: CASSSDRAVGELFF. DNA of the CDR3: TGTGCCAGCAGCTCGGACAGGGCGGTCGGGGAGCTGTTTTTT.

The chain has TRBV7-6 and TRBJ2-2; TRBD2 might be the D (5 bases). Per germline, CDR1 SGHVS and CDR2 FNYEAQ. The CDR3 is 15 amino acids. V was clipped by 4 bases and J by 1 base, with 10 bases between them. CDR3 amino acids: CASSYGLLNTGELFF. DNA of the CDR3: TGTGCCAGCAGCTATGGACTGTTGAACACCGGGGAGCTGTTTTTT.

The chain employs TRBV6-5 and TRBJ1-4, with D tentatively TRBD1 (6 bases). Between the trimmed V and J ends, which lost 6 bases and 0 bases, there was a span of 11 bases. This CDR3 has 15 residues. Germline assignment: CDR1 MNHEY and CDR2 SVGAGI. CDR3 sequence (DNA): TGTGCCAGCAGCCCAGGGGATTCAACTAATGAAAAACTGTTTTTT. Translated, it gives CASSPGDSTNEKLFF.

The rearrangement links TRBV6-5 to TRBJ2-3, with 10 bases lining up with TRBD2. This CDR3 region has 15 residues. CDR1 and CDR2 (germline): MNHEY, SVGAGI. J lost 5 bases, V lost 6 bases, and 8 bases had no gene match. This CDR3 is CASRVAGGLIDTQYF. CDR3 nucleotides: TGTGCCAGCAGGGTAGCGGGGGGCCTTATAGATACGCAGTATTTT.

The CDR3 nucleotides are TGTGCCAGCAGCGGACAGAAGAACACTGAAGCTTTCTTT. It specifies CASSGQKNTEAFF. This chain uses TRBV2 with TRBJ1-1; TRBD1 might be the D (6 bases). This CDR3 is 13 amino acids long. CDR1 is SNHLY and CDR2 is FYNNEI in the germline V gene. V lost 6 bases, J lost 1 base, and 9 bases lay in between.